These 13 T cell receptor beta chains were all obtained from the same sample, sequenced in a study of beta chain features in type 1 diabetes. Study conclusions and caveats: Shortening that was moderate but significant affected the TCRB CDR3s of Type 1 diabetes patients in all four CD4+ subsets.

Every isolated RNA sample was fully reverse transcribed, so sequencing captured expressed TCRB transcripts. Some clones are missing from TCRdb's copy, which holds only in-frame ones; the method was immunoSEQ multiplex PCR. This table holds some 350,000 clones, roughly 9.8% found once. Their recognized antigens are unknown. The sequenced sample consisted of central memory CD4+ T cells from blood. The receptors shown here come from a young man with type 1 diabetes.

DNA of the CDR3: TGTGCCAGCAGCTTAGGGACAGGCGGCAGCTCCGAGCAGTACTTC. Protein sequence: CASSLGTGGSSEQYF. The chain employs TRBV6-6 and TRBJ2-7, with 8 bases fitting TRBD1. CDR3 size: 15 residues. Looked up from germline, CDR1 is MNHNY and CDR2 is SVGAGI (reference sequence). V was pared by 6 bases and J by 6 bases, with 13 bases of the junction left unmatched.

This clone appeared many times. The CDR3 sequence is CASSASGRVYNEQFF. The CDR3 DNA is TGTGCCAGCAGCGCTAGCGGGAGGGTCTACAATGAGCAGTTCTTC. The rearrangement links TRBV9 to TRBJ2-1; 12 bases match TRBD2. The V and J ends lost 3 bases and 3 bases, in that order; junction bases with no gene match: 1. This CDR3 region has 15 residues. The germline gives CDR1 SGDLS, CDR2 YYNGEE.

The chain couples TRBV7-9 to TRBJ1-2, with 7 bases lining up with TRBD1. Germline assignment: CDR1 SEHNR and CDR2 FQNEAQ (reference sequence). The V segment lost 1 base and the J segment 2 bases; nucleotides outside the gene matches: 7. This CDR3 has 16 amino acids. The DNA for the CDR3 is TGTGCCAGCAGCTTAGTGGCAGGGGGTGTCAACTATGGCTACACCTTC. It specifies CASSLVAGGVNYGYTF.

The chain is built from TRBV19 and TRBJ2-7; D assignment may be TRBD1 or TRBD2 (5 bases each). Trimming pared 5 bases from V and 2 bases from J, leaving 16 bases between. The CDR3 has 15 amino acids. Germline CDR1 is LNHDA and CDR2 is SQIVND (reference sequence). The chain's CDR3 is CASSVVTGRTYEQYF. The CDR3 DNA reads as TGTGCCAGTAGTGTCGTAACGGGACGGACCTACGAGCAGTACTTC.

This clone was seen a few times. The V and J genes are TRBV6-5 and TRBJ2-2; D unclear. Germline V gene lookup returns CDR1 MNHEY and CDR2 SVGAGI. The length of the CDR3 is 12 residues. Between the trimmed V and J ends, which lost 5 bases and 7 bases, there was a span of 8 bases. The CDR3 coding sequence is TGTGCCAGCAGTCCCCAAGGCGGGGAGCTGTTTTTT. Amino acids: CASSPQGGELFF.

To note about this clone: The junction does not match germline at one end; this may be a read error. The rearrangement uses TRBV5-4 and TRBJ2-1; TRBD2 agrees at 11 bases. The CDR3 length is 13 residues. Germline CDR1 reads SGHNT; CDR2 reads YYREEE (reference sequence). CDR3 nucleotide sequence: TGTGCCAGCAGACCGGGACTAGCGGATAAACAGGTCTTC. Translated: CASRPGLADKQVF.

V usage is TRBV7-9 and J usage is TRBJ2-2; D is uncertain. The CDR3 length is 17 residues. V was trimmed by 3 bases and J by 0 bases, leaving 14 bases between them. Germline V gene data show CDR1 as SEHNR and CDR2 as FQNEAQ (reference sequence). The DNA for the CDR3 is TGTGCCAGCAGCTTGGGAACCAGCGCACCGAACACCGGGGAGCTGTTTTTT. It encodes CASSLGTSAPNTGELFF. Drawing the rest from reference TRBV7-9 and TRBJ2-2, the complete variable domain is DTGVSQNPRHKITKRGQNVTFRCDPISEHNRLYWYRQTLGQGPEFLTYFQNEAQLEKSRLLSDRFSAERPKGSFSTLEIQRTEQGDSAMYLCASSLGTSAPNTGELFFGEGSRLTVL.

This clone was counted between two and nine times. The genes are TRBV29-1 and TRBJ2-7, with D possibly matching TRBD1 (5 bases). CDR1 SQVTM and CDR2 ANQGSEA come from the germline V gene. Trimming removed 3 bases from V and 3 bases from J, with 18 bases in between. The CDR3 is 15 residues long. This CDR3 is CSVDPKMAGFYEQYF. In DNA form, the CDR3 reads TGCAGCGTTGACCCCAAAATGGCAGGGTTCTACGAGCAGTACTTC.

The chain couples TRBV2 to TRBJ1-3, with D possibly being TRBD1 (6 bases). The CDR3 has 16 residues. V gave up 11 bases and J gave up 0 bases, with 20 bases separating them. CDR1 is SNHLY, CDR2 FYNNEI, per germline. CDR3 sequence reads: CALCPGTLLSGNTIYF. The CDR3 region has the DNA TGTGCCCTTTGTCCCGGGACATTACTCTCTGGAAACACCATATATTTT. The whole variable domain, remainder taken from reference TRBV2 and TRBJ1-3, is EPEVTQTPSHQVTQMGQEVILRCVPISNHLYFYWYRQILGQKVEFLVSFYNNEISEKSEIFDDQFSVERPDGSNFTLKIRSTKLEDSAMYFCALCPGTLLSGNTIYFGEGSWLTVV.

This clone appeared a few times. This chain links TRBV11-3 with TRBJ2-7, with TRBD2 as a possible D gene (6 bases). CDR3 length: 13 amino acids. Germline lookup yields CDR1 SGHNT and CDR2 YENEEA. The V end lost 3 bases, the J end lost 5 bases, and 11 bases lay between the germline ends. CDR3 bases: TGTGCCAGCAGCTTTGGACTAACAGACGAGCAGTACTTC. It encodes CASSFGLTDEQYF. Full variable domain (rest looked up from reference TRBV11-3 and TRBJ2-7): EAGVVQSPRYKIIEKKQPVAFWCNPISGHNTLYWYLQNLGQGPELLIRYENEEAVDDSQLPKDRFSAERLKGVDSTLKIQPAELGDSAVYLCASSFGLTDEQYFGPGTRLTVT.

The table lists this clone with many counts. The chain joins TRBV11-2 to TRBJ2-2; tentatively, D is TRBD2 (6 bases). Germline CDR1 and CDR2: SGHAT and FQNNGV. V lost 6 bases and J 8 bases, leaving 13 bases between the germline ends. The CDR3 sequence is 13 residues long. In DNA, the CDR3 is TGTGCCAGCAGGCGACTAGTAGAGGGGGAGCTGTTTTTT. Translated: CASRRLVEGELFF.

This clone was observed at least ten times. The chain links TRBV7-8 to TRBJ2-2, with D perhaps TRBD2 (6 bases). V was clipped by 5 bases and J by 5 bases, with 18 bases between them. The CDR3 length is 16 residues. Germline CDR1 SGHVS, CDR2 FQNEAQ. CDR3 bases: TGTGCCAGCAGCCCCCGGGACTCCGGGATGACCGGGGAGCTGTTTTTT. Protein sequence: CASSPRDSGMTGELFF.

This clone was seen a few times. The V gene is TRBV19, the J gene TRBJ2-1; a possible D gene is TRBD1 (5 bases). CDR3 length equals 13 residues. Trimming cost V 7 bases and J 9 bases, with 16 bases left between them. CDR1 is LNHDA and CDR2 is SQIVND in the germline V gene (reference sequence). The CDR3 here is CASTQEYRGEQFF. Here the CDR3 DNA reads TGTGCCAGTACACAGGAGTATCGTGGTGAGCAGTTCTTC.